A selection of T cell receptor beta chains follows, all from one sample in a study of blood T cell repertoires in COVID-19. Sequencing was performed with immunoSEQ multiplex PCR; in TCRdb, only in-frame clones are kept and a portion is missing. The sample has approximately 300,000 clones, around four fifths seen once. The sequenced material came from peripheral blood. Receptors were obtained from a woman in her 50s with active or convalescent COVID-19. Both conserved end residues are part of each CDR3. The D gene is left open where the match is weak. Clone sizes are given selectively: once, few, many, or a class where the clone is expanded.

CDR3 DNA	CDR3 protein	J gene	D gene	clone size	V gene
TGTGCCAGCAGTCCCCTAAGATACGAGCAGTACTTC	CASSPLRYEQYF	TRBJ2-7	-	once	TRBV12-3/TRBV12-4
TGTGCCAGCAGCCTTCAGAATCTGCACACCGGGGAGCTGTTTTTT	CASSLQNLHTGELFF	TRBJ2-2	-	-	TRBV5-4
TGTGCTAGTGGTTTGTCGAGTTTCTCTGGAAACACCATATATTTT	CASGLSSFSGNTIYF	TRBJ1-3	-	-	TRBV12-5
TGTGCCAGCAGTTTATCGATGAGGGGGGGGGCCAACGTCCTGACTTTC	CASSLSMRGGANVLTF	TRBJ2-6	-	-	TRBV27
TGCGCCAGCAGCGACCCTAGCGGGAGTATCGAGCAGTACTTC	CASSDPSGSIEQYF	TRBJ2-7	TRBD2	-	TRBV5-1
TGTGCCAGTGTATGGGAGGGTAATTCACCCCTCCACTTT	CASVWEGNSPLHF	TRBJ1-6	-	-	TRBV2
TGTGCAAGTCGCTTAGCGCCCAGGGGGCTTAATTCACCCCTCCACTTT	CASRLAPRGLNSPLHF	TRBJ1-6	-	-	TRBV12-2
TGTGCCTGGAGTCCCAAGGGCGGGAAGAGCTACGAGCAGTACTTC	CAWSPKGGKSYEQYF	TRBJ2-7	-	few	TRBV30
TGCGCCAGCAAACATAGCAGCGAGCAGTACTTC	CASKHSSEQYF	TRBJ2-7	-	-	TRBV23-1
TGTGCCAGCAGTTTAGTTCCAGGCCTCTCTGGAAACACCATATATTTT	CASSLVPGLSGNTIYF	TRBJ1-3	-	-	TRBV27
TGCGCCAGCAGCCGGGCCGGGACAGGGGGCTTCGGGGGTTCACCCCTCCACTTT	CASSRAGTGGFGGSPLHF	TRBJ1-6	TRBD1	once	TRBV5-1
TGCGCCAGCAGAGTAGGGGATGCCTACGAGCAGTACTTC	CASRVGDAYEQYF	TRBJ2-7	-	-	TRBV5-1
TGTGCCAGCAGCCCGGACAGGGTGGGATACGAGCAGTACTTC	CASSPDRVGYEQYF	TRBJ2-7	TRBD1	-	TRBV11-2
TGTGCCAGCAGTTTACTAGCGGCGTCGGGAGAGCAGTACTTC	CASSLLAASGEQYF	TRBJ2-7	TRBD2	-	TRBV6-2/TRBV6-3
TGTGCCAGTAGTATAAACGGGGATCGGACTGAAGCTTTCTTT	CASSINGDRTEAFF	TRBJ1-1	-	-	TRBV19
TGTGCCAGCAGCTTCGAGTACACAGATACGCAGTATTTT	CASSFEYTDTQYF	TRBJ2-3	-	-	TRBV11-3
TGTGCCATCAGTTCGGACTCAAACTATGGCTACACCTTC	CAISSDSNYGYTF	TRBJ1-2	-	once	TRBV10-3
TGCAGCGTAAGGGGGCGGATCACTGAAGCTTTCTTT	CSVRGRITEAFF	TRBJ1-1	TRBD1	-	TRBV29-1
TGTGCCTGGAGTGTTGAGAGACAGGGTTACGAGCAGTACTTC	CAWSVERQGYEQYF	TRBJ2-7	TRBD1	few	TRBV30
TGTGCCAGCTCTACGGGGCAGCGGGACGCGCAGTTCTTC	CASSTGQRDAQFF	TRBJ2-1	TRBD2	-	TRBV18
TGTGCCAGCAGCTTAGAGCGCGATGAGCAGTTCTTC	CASSLERDEQFF	TRBJ2-1	-	-	TRBV11-2
TGTGCCAGCAGCCCCGAGTTCTCCTACGAGCAGTACTTC	CASSPEFSYEQYF	TRBJ2-7	-	-	TRBV7-3
TGTGCCAGCAGCCCAGGCACAGGGAGGGTGTCGGCGCTTAGGAACACTGAAGCTTTCTTT	CASSPGTGRVSALRNTEAFF	TRBJ1-1	-	-	TRBV3-1/TRBV3-2
TGTGCCAGCAGCGCCGCTCGGGGGGATACGCAGTATTTT	CASSAARGDTQYF	TRBJ2-3	-	-	TRBV9
TGTGCCAGCAGCTTAGTCACGACTAGCGGGCAGAAAGAGACCCAGTACTTC	CASSLVTTSGQKETQYF	TRBJ2-5	TRBD2	-	TRBV7-9
TGTGCCAGCAGTCCGCTAAGACTAGCGGCCTACGAGCAGTACTTC	CASSPLRLAAYEQYF	TRBJ2-7	TRBD2	-	TRBV27
TGTGCCAGCTCACCCACTAGCGGGAGTCGCAATGAGCAGTTCTTC	CASSPTSGSRNEQFF	TRBJ2-1	TRBD2	few	TRBV18
TGCGCCAGCAGTGATGGGACAGGGGGTAGAGGTGGCTACACCTTC	CASSDGTGGRGGYTF	TRBJ1-2	TRBD1	-	TRBV10-2
TGCAGCGTTTTAGCGGGAGGAGGCTACAATGAGCAGTTCTTC	CSVLAGGGYNEQFF	TRBJ2-1	TRBD2	-	TRBV29-1
TGCGCCAGCAGCATTGCCGGGACACCATTTAACTATGGCTACACCTTC	CASSIAGTPFNYGYTF	TRBJ1-2	-	once	TRBV5-1
TGTGCCAGCAGTTCCAGGGGGACTTTTAGCACAGATACGCAGTATTTT	CASSSRGTFSTDTQYF	TRBJ2-3	-	-	TRBV11-3
TGTGCCAGCAGGAGAGGGCCCCTGGAGACCCAGTACTTC	CASRRGPLETQYF	TRBJ2-5	-	-	TRBV6-5
TGTGCCAGCAGCTTAGTCGCTCCAGGGTCACCCCTCCACTTT	CASSLVAPGSPLHF	TRBJ1-6	-	-	TRBV7-6
TGTGCCAGCAGCCTTTACGGGGATTCCCGGCCCCAGCATTTT	CASSLYGDSRPQHF	TRBJ1-5	-	-	TRBV3-1/TRBV3-2
TGTGCCTGGGGACAGGGGGCTTCCGAGCAGTACTTC	CAWGQGASEQYF	TRBJ2-7	TRBD1	few	TRBV30
TGTGCCAGCAGTTTCAACGGACAGTATAGCAATCAGCCCCAGCATTTT	CASSFNGQYSNQPQHF	TRBJ1-5	-	-	TRBV27
TGTGCCAGCAGTTTAGAACGACAGCGTTGGACCCATGGCTACACCTTC	CASSLERQRWTHGYTF	TRBJ1-2	-	-	TRBV28
TGTGCCAGCAGCCAAGGCCCGGCCAGCGACTATGTCAACGAGCAGTACTTC	CASSQGPASDYVNEQYF	TRBJ2-7	-	-	TRBV4-2
TGTGCCAGCAGCTCTAGCGGGAGTAATAATGAGCAGTTCTTC	CASSSSGSNNEQFF	TRBJ2-1	TRBD2	-	TRBV11-2
TGTGCCAGCAGCCTCCAACCGGGGGGCTACGAGCAGTACTTC	CASSLQPGGYEQYF	TRBJ2-7	TRBD2	-	TRBV7-8
TGTGCCAGCAGTTTTAGGGGGTTGTCCTACAATGAGCAGTTCTTC	CASSFRGLSYNEQFF	TRBJ2-1	-	-	TRBV6-5
TGTGCCAGCAGCCCCGGGGGGGTAGGTGAGCAGTTCTTC	CASSPGGVGEQFF	TRBJ2-1	TRBD2	-	TRBV11-3
TGTGCCTGGAGTGTGGACAGGGGAGATGGCTACACCTTC	CAWSVDRGDGYTF	TRBJ1-2	TRBD1	once	TRBV30
TGTGCCAGCAGTTTAGTGCGGGGGGGGAATCAGCCCCAGCATTTT	CASSLVRGGNQPQHF	TRBJ1-5	-	-	TRBV28
TGTGCCAGCATGGGGCCCTCCTACGAGCAGTACTTC	CASMGPSYEQYF	TRBJ2-7	-	-	TRBV3-1/TRBV3-2
TGTGCCAGCAGGGAAAGCGGGAGCCGCACCGGGGAGCTGTTTTTT	CASRESGSRTGELFF	TRBJ2-2	TRBD2	-	TRBV11-2
TGTGCCAGCAGTTCAGGGGGAAGGCAGTTCTTC	CASSSGGRQFF	TRBJ2-1	TRBD1	-	TRBV6-4
TGTGCCAGCAGTGAGAGAGGGGGACCGAACACCGGGGAGCTGTTTTTT	CASSERGGPNTGELFF	TRBJ2-2	-	-	TRBV6-1